This TCR beta chain was observed in a study of OX40 agonist ivuxolimab in advanced cancers. Turning to the overall study: Ivuxolimab was a fully human IgG2 agonistic monoclonal antibody targeting the costimulatory receptor OX40 (CD134). Intravenous ivuxolimab was administered to patients every 2 weeks at six dose levels: 0.01, 0.1, 0.3, 1.5, 3 and 10 mg/kg. Of the roughly 53 patients in dose escalation, 19 had hepatocellular carcinoma, about 15 had melanoma, 9 had renal cell carcinoma and 9 had head and neck cancer. A male proportion of 82.7% and a mean age of around 60 years, ranging from about 20 to 80, were recorded for the dose-escalation cohort. Prior anti-PD-1, anti-PD-L1 or anti-CTLA-4 therapy was permitted, and about two fifths of dose-escalation patients had received checkpoint inhibitors. Partial responses occurred in three dose-escalation patients: two with cutaneous melanoma and one with hepatocellular carcinoma. Peripheral TCRbeta sequencing was intended to test whether TCR sequence diversity was altered and clonal T-cell expansion was caused by ivuxolimab. The paper covers the monotherapy dose-escalation part of the phase I ivuxolimab trial, which included N = 52 patients.

Findings and caveats that apply to the study as a whole: At doses of 0.1 to 3.0 mg/kg, clonal expansion of both CD4+ and CD8+ blood T cells was observed from baseline to week 6. On average, CD8+ T cells showed more expanded clones than CD4+ T cells after ivuxolimab. Partial responders in the 0.1-3.0 mg/kg groups had among the lowest normalized peripheral clonal expansion, especially among CD8+ T cells. Low levels of normalized T-cell clonal expansion were also seen in some patients who did not respond. The antigen specificity of the clonally expanded peripheral T cells was not determined.

Genomic DNA was isolated from the sorted cells so that the TCRbeta CDR3 region could be sequenced. The immunoSEQ Assay was used for sequencing of TCRbeta CDR3 regions. TCRdb took over this immuneACCESS table, retaining in-frame rearrangements with V and J assigned. Such tables are incomplete; in checked studies, under half of the missing clones stem from an unresolved V gene, and the remainder is unexplained. The sample yields about 53,000 clones; 75% to 85% were counted once. The top ten constitute 0.95% to 1.5% of the sample. The trial excluded patients who had a history of autoimmune disease or who were on systemic immunosuppression. Peripheral blood for TCR sequencing was collected from all dose cohorts at baseline, on cycle 4 day 1, and on cycle 7 day 1. The samples were taken from a phase I, first-in-human, multicenter, open-label dose-escalation trial of ivuxolimab. Adults with locally advanced or metastatic melanoma, renal cell, hepatocellular, or head and neck squamous cell carcinoma were enrolled in the trial. Before TCR sequencing, CD4+ T cells and CD8+ T cells from peripheral blood were sorted into separate populations.

Notes on this clone: It has no known antigen specificity. Per-base qualities were not stored, and no clone one base away is much larger.

CDR1 and CDR2, per the germline V gene, are MNHEY and SVGAGI. The junction shows trimming of 6 bases on V and 7 bases on J, and the gene matches do not reach 4 bases of it. Inclusive of the bounding cysteine and phenylalanine, the CDR3 is 12 residues long. Only the CDR3 DNA stays, 36 bases, in frame from base 1. The clonotype originates from an adult with an advanced solid tumor such as melanoma, head and neck, liver or kidney cancer. The specimen was CD4+ or CD8+ T cells sorted from blood, collected in a trial of the OX40 agonist ivuxolimab. The chain is encoded by TRBV6-5 joined to TRBJ1-1, and TRBD1 matches 8 of the central bases. This receptor carries the CDR3 CASSRQGIEAFF. In nucleotides, the sequence is TGTGCCAGCAGCCGACAGGGGATTGAAGCTTTCTTT.